This T cell receptor beta chain appears in the sequencing data of a study of cytomegalovirus exposure and HLA in healthy donors. In the case of this clone: Its antigen is still unknown.

CDR3 length equals 14 residues. V shed 4 bases and J shed 7 bases, with 13 bases lying between them. Germline CDR1 is SGHNT and CDR2 is YENEEA. Notes on the study in general: With later analysis, a missense DCLRE1C variant became linked to TCR beta V- and J-gene trimming. It was assumed in the presence/absence analyses that sequencing depth was roughly uniform across donors.

Both 60 Vbeta primers and 13 Jbeta primers went into the PCR. TCRdb's copy holds only in-frame clones and misses some; the assay was immunoSEQ multiplex PCR. The data hold some 70,000 clones, with about 81% observed a single time. This chain joins TRBV11-3 and TRBJ2-2; weak D call: TRBD2 (6 bases). The sequence was obtained from a human donor in good health. Sequencing was done on a sample of PBMCs. DNA for the CDR3: TGTGCCAGCAGCTCGGGACTTGAGGGCGGGGAGCTGTTTTTT. Protein sequence: CASSSGLEGGELFF.